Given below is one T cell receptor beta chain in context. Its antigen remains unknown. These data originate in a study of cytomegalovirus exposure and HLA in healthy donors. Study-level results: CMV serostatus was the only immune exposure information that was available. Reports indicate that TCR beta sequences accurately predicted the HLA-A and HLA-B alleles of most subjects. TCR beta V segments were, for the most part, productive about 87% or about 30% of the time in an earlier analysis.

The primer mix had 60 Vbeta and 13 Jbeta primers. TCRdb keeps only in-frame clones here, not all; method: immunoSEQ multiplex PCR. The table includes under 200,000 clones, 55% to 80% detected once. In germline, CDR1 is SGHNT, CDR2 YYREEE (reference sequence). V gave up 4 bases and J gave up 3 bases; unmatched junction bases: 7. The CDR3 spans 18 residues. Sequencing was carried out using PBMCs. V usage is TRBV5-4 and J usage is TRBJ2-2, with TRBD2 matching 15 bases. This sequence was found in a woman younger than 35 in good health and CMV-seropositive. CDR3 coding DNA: TGTGCCAGCAGCGGCGGACTAGCGGGAGGGCCGTACACCGGGGAGCTGTTTTTT. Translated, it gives CASSGGLAGGPYTGELFF.